This T cell receptor beta chain was documented in a study of T cell responses to AZD1222 COVID-19 vaccine. Libraries were prepared by immunoSEQ multiplex PCR; TCRdb keeps only in-frame clonotypes and omits some of them. The repertoire consists of some 150,000 clones, with about 90% occurring once and the leading ten covering around 3.5%. About this clone: Its specificity is unknown.

Study results and caveats: White British ancestry dominated among donors, who included more females, and clonal diversity was possibly underestimated.

This CDR3 spans 15 amino acids. V shed 4 bases and J shed 0 bases, with 9 bases lying between them. CDR1 and CDR2 (germline): MNHEY, SMNVEV (reference sequence). The starting material was peripheral blood, obtained on day 0 of AZD1222 vaccination. The TCR comes from an adult in good health. The V and J genes are TRBV27 and TRBJ1-4; no reliable D call. The CDR3: CASSSGLATNEKLFF. The CDR3 coding sequence is TGTGCCAGCAGTTCTGGGCTTGCAACTAATGAAAAACTGTTTTTT. The variable domain in full, completed from reference TRBV27 and TRBJ1-4, reads EAQVTQNPRYLITVTGKKLTVTCSQNMNHEYMSWYRQDPGLGLRQIYYSMNVEVTDKGDVPEGYKVSRKEKRNFPLILESPSPNQTSLYFCASSSGLATNEKLFFGSGTQLSVL.